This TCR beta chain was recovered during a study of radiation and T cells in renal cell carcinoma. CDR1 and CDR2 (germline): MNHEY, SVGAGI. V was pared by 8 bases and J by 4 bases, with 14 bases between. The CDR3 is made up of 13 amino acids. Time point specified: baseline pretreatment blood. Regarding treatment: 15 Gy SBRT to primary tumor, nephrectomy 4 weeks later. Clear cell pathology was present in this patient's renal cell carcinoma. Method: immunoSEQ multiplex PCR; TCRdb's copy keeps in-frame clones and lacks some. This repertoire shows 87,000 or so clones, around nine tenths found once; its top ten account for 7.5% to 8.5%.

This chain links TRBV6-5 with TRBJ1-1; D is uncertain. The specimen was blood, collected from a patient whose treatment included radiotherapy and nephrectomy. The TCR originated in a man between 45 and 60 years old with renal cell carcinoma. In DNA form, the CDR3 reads TGTGCCAGCCGCCGCCTATTGGGCACTGAAGCTTTCTTT. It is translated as CASRRLLGTEAFF.